This TCR beta chain was found in a study of blood T cell repertoires in COVID-19. Generated by immunoSEQ multiplex PCR, the TCRdb table keeps only in-frame clones and is missing some. The sample gives some 310,000 clones, around 89% of which show up once; approximately 0.98% is in the top ten. Trimming cost V 8 bases and J 3 bases, with 14 bases left between them. CDR1 and CDR2 (germline): MRHNA, SNTAGT. This CDR3 contains 13 residues. What was sequenced was peripheral blood. The TCR was taken from a woman in her 40s with COVID-19, enrolled during active disease. V and J are TRBV6-4 and TRBJ2-7, with D tentatively TRBD1 (5 bases). CDR3 residues: CASAQDNNYEQYF. CDR3 coding DNA: TGTGCCAGCGCACAGGACAACAACTACGAGCAGTACTTC.